This T cell receptor beta chain was sequenced in a study of blood T cell repertoires in COVID-19. Overall study context: Whether acute or convalescent, the COVID-19 samples came from the United States, Italy and Spain. T cells, B-cell-depleted T cells, or PBMCs supplied cDNA or gDNA.

Trimming stripped 2 bases from V and 9 bases from J, with 13 bases between. This CDR3 has 13 amino acids. CDR1 is MNHEY and CDR2 is SMNVEV in the germline V gene (reference sequence). In the authors' workflow: Quantification of nucleated cells was approximated via reference gene primer amplification. Profiling relied on immunoSEQ multiplex PCR, and the TCRdb table lists in-frame clones only, not all of them. V and J calls and clone size are given by that table; D and trimming were obtained from the DNA. The sample lists around 190,000 clones, approximately 85% seen once, with approximately 5% in the top ten.

The chain joins TRBV27 to TRBJ1-1; possible D gene TRBD1, 5 bases. Material: peripheral blood. The clonotype was recovered from a woman of 80 years or more with acute or convalescent COVID-19. This CDR3 reads CASSLTRTRKAFF. DNA of the CDR3: TGTGCCAGCAGTTTAACCCGGACAAGAAAAGCTTTCTTT.